The next 8 T cell receptor beta chains were all read from a single sample in a study of T-cell reconstitution after alpha-beta-depleted transplantation in children. The library targeted TCRbeta and was prepared with unique molecular identifiers. A single record per CDR3 protein comes from TCRdb applying MiXCR to the PCR reads. The sample has about 980,000 distinct CDR3 sequences; roughly 29% are singletons. This specimen consisted of PBMCs, mostly from graft donor cells, obtained 360 days after TCRalphabeta/CD19-depleted stem cell transplant. The receptors stem from a boy younger than two who had a stem cell transplant for SCID, so the T cells may come from the graft donor.

The V call is TRBV7-2, the J call TRBJ2-3; the D gene is possibly TRBD2 (5 bases). From germline, CDR1 is SGHTA and CDR2 FQGNSA. V lost 2 bases and J lost 2, with 17 bases in between. The CDR3 runs 17 residues. The CDR3 reads CASSLQRTRSLTDTQYF. CDR3 in DNA: TGTGCCAGCAGCTTACAAAGGACTCGGTCCCTCACAGATACGCAGTATTTT.

V is TRBV5-1 and J is TRBJ2-1, with a tentative D call TRBD2 (6 bases). CDR1 and CDR2 (germline): SGHRS, YFSETQ. The V and J ends lost 2 bases and 0 bases respectively, with 15 bases between them. The length of the CDR3 is 17 residues. The CDR3 region is CASSLMGLASSYNEQFF. In DNA, the CDR3 is TGCGCCAGCAGCTTAATGGGGCTAGCGAGCTCCTACAATGAGCAGTTCTTC.

The genes are TRBV5-5 and TRBJ2-1; TRBD1 aligns across 9 bases. This CDR3 is 14 amino acids long. V lost 4 bases to trimming and J lost 5 bases; unmatched junction nucleotides: 4. CDR1 SGHKS and CDR2 YYEKEE come from the germline V gene (reference sequence). The CDR3 loop reads CASSLWTGDNEQFF. The DNA of the CDR3 is TGTGCCAGCAGCCTATGGACAGGGGACAATGAGCAGTTCTTC.

This chain joins TRBV20-1 and TRBJ2-3; D is unresolved. Germline V gene sequence: CDR1 DFQATT, CDR2 SNEGSKA (reference sequence). CDR3 size: 14 residues. The chain's CDR3 is CSLRGGIGSGTQYF. For the CDR3, the DNA is TGCAGCTTACGAGGCGGAATCGGGTCAGGTACGCAGTATTTT.

The CDR3 reads CASSIGTGGNQPQHF. In nucleotides, the CDR3 is TGTGCCAGTAGTATCGGGACAGGGGGAAATCAGCCCCAGCATTTT. The chain is built from TRBV19 and TRBJ1-5, with TRBD1 matching over 11 bases. The germline V gene encodes CDR1 LNHDA and CDR2 SQIVND (reference sequence). V lost 3 bases and J lost 4; bases outside the gene matches: 2. The CDR3 is 15 amino acids.

A word on this clonotype: One base away lies a much larger clone, so this may be a sequencing read error. The CDR3 does not close with the conserved phenylalanine or tryptophan, likely indicating a read error. The chain uses TRBV29-1 and TRBJ1-1; unclear D gene. This CDR3 has 14 residues. Deletions cut 3 bases from V and 5 bases from J, with 16 bases between. CDR1 SQVTM and CDR2 ANQGSEA come from the germline V gene. The CDR3 region is CSVDSGTFPTEAFS. CDR3 sequence (DNA): TGCAGCGTTGATTCCGGAACCTTCCCGACTGAAGCTTTCTCT.

This clonotype appeared a few times. This sequence joins TRBV7-6 and TRBJ2-3; a possible D gene is TRBD2 (6 bases). Germline assignment: CDR1 SGHVS and CDR2 FNYEAQ. The CDR3 spans 14 residues. Trimming took off 5 bases at V and 9 bases at J, with 18 bases between the two ends. This CDR3 is CASSPDEVRGTQYF. CDR3 sequence (DNA): TGTGCCAGCAGCCCTGATGAGGTTCGGGGGACGCAGTATTTT. Together with reference TRBV7-6 and TRBJ2-3, the CDR3 gives the full variable domain: GAGVSQSPRYKVTKRGQDVALRCDPISGHVSLYWYRQALGQGPEFLTYFNYEAQQDKSGLPNDRFSAERPEGSISTLTIQRTEQRDSAMYRCASSPDEVRGTQYFGPGTRLTVL.

J is TRBJ1-2 and V is TRBV28, with 7 positions matching TRBD1. V trimming: 7 bases; J trimming: 1 base; junction bases outside the gene matches: 9. The V gene's germline CDR1 is MDHEN and CDR2 SYDVKM. The CDR3 sequence is 15 residues long. CDR3 sequence reads: CASTLDRAHNYGYTF. CDR3 nucleotides: TGTGCCAGCACCTTAGACAGGGCCCATAACTATGGCTACACCTTC.